This T cell receptor beta chain emerged from a study of blood T cell repertoires in COVID-19 (dated by TCRdb to between 2020 and 2021). Looking at the study overall: Samples from collaborators originated in the United States, Italy and Spain and spanned both the acute and convalescent phases of COVID-19. Samples were obtained from the ongoing ImmuneRACE study (first 160 participants) and from 950 to 1,500 subjects provided by 6 global collaborators. HLA class I and class II types, where available, came from metadata supplied by the sample provider rather than from assay-based typing. The material from the prospective study consisted of cDNA or gDNA derived from T cells, B-cell-depleted T cells, or PBMCs. Deeply sampled blood TCRbeta repertoires from subjects exposed to, actively infected with, or recovered from COVID-19 were included in the dataset. The repertoires were released in a freely available public database intended as a resource for research on the immune response to SARS-CoV-2. Nearly every sample came with metadata listing a de-identified subject ID, COVID-19 status, age in years and sex.

Paper-wide results and their limitations: Clinical and demographic metadata were provided uncurated, with the amount varying by source and participant.

Collaborating institutions collected whole blood in K2EDTA tubes following their own protocols. Collaborator samples were shipped for TCRbeta analysis as frozen whole blood, isolated PBMCs, or DNA extracted from either sample type. Only one count was recorded for this clone. Its specific antigen is unknown. Per-base qualities were not stored, and no clone one base away is much larger. TCRbeta CDR3 regions were amplified from genomic DNA using the immunoSEQ Assay, a bias-controlled multiplex PCR. Concerning the study's data processing: Nucleated cell counts per sample were estimated from amplification of reference gene primers within the assay. To quantify the absolute abundance of each unique TCRbeta CDR3 rearrangement, sequence reads were collapsed and filtered. For each sample, productive Simpson clonality was calculated by taking the square root of Simpson's diversity index across productive rearrangements. TCRdb stores this immuneACCESS table with in-frame sequences only. Part of the clones is absent; in the studies checked, under half of the shortfall reflects unresolved V genes, and no reason is known for the rest. V, J and clone size are those of that table, while D and trimming were read from the DNA. In all, the sample holds over 100,000 clones, and about 88% of those were seen once. The leading ten clones occupy 3% of the sample.

V trim: 0 bases; J trim: 3 bases; unmatched bases: 2. The CDR3 goes from the cysteine to the phenylalanine over 16 residues. The DNA shown is the 48-base CDR3, in frame from base 1. Taken from the germline V gene, the CDR1 and CDR2 loops are MNHGY and SAAAGT. In this chain, TRBV6-8 is recombined with TRBJ2-2; TRBD1 agrees with 9 junctional bases. The sequenced material came from peripheral blood. The source is a man aged 50-60 years with active or convalescent COVID-19. This receptor carries the CDR3 CASSYSRDRDTGELFF. The base sequence is TGTGCCAGCAGTTACTCCCGGGACAGGGACACCGGGGAGCTGTTTTTT.